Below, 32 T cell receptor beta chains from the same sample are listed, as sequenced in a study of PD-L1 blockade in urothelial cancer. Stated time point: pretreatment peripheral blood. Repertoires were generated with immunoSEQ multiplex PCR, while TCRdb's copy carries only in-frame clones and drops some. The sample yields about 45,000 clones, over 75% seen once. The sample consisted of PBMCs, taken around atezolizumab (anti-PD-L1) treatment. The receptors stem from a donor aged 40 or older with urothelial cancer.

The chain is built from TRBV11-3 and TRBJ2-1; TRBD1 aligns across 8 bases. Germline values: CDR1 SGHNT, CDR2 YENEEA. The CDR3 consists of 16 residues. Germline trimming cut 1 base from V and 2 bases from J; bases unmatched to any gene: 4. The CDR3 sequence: CASSLGRQGPYNEQFF. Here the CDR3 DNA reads TGTGCCAGCAGCTTAGGGAGACAGGGGCCCTACAATGAGCAGTTCTTC.

The CDR3 is CASSETYLRNEQFF. The CDR3 DNA reads TGTGCCAGCAGCGAGACATATCTTCGCAATGAGCAGTTCTTC. The rearrangement links TRBV7-9 to TRBJ2-1; D call uncertain. Looked up from germline, CDR1 is SEHNR and CDR2 is FQNEAQ (reference sequence). With 5 bases removed from V and 6 bases from J, the gap between germline ends came to 14 bases. The CDR3 totals 14 residues.

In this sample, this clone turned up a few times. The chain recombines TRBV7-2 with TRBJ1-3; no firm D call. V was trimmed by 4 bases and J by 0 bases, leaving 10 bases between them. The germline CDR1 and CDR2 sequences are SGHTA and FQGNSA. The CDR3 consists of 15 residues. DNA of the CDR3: TGTGCCAGCAGCTGGTCAGTTAACTCTGGAAACACCATATATTTT. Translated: CASSWSVNSGNTIYF.

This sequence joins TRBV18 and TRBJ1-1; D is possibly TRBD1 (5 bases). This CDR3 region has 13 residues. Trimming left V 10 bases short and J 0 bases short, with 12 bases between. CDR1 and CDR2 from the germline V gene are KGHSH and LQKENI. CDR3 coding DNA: TGTGCCACGTCACAGACAGTGAACACTGAAGCTTTCTTT. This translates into CATSQTVNTEAFF.

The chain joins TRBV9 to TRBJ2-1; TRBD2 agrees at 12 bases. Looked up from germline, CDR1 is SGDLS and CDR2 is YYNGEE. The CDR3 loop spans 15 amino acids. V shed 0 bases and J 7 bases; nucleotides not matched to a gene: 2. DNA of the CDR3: TGTGCCAGCAGCGTAGGGACTAGCGGGGTTAATGAGCAGTTCTTC. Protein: CASSVGTSGVNEQFF.

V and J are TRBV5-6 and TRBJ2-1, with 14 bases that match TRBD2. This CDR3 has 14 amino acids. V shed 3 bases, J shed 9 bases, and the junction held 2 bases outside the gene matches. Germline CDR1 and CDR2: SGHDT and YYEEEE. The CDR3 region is CASSWGTSGSEQFF. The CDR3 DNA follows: TGTGCCAGCAGCTGGGGGACTAGCGGGAGTGAGCAGTTCTTC.

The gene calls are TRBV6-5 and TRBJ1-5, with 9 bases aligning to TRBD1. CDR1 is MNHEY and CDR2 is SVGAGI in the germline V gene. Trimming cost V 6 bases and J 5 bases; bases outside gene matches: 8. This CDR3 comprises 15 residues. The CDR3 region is CASRRDRGGHQPQHF. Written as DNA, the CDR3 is TGTGCCAGCAGACGCGACAGGGGGGGCCATCAGCCCCAGCATTTT.

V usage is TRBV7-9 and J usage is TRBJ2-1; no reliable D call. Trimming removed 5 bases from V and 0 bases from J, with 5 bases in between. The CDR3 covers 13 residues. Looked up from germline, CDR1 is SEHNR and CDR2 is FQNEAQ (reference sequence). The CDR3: CASSADSYNEQFF. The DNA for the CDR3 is TGTGCCAGCAGCGCAGACTCCTACAATGAGCAGTTCTTC.

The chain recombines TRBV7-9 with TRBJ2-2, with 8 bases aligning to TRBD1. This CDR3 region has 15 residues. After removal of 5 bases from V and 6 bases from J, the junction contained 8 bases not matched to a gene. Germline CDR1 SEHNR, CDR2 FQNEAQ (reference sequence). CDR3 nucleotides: TGTGCCAGCAGCCCTGGGCAGGGGGCGGCCGGGGAGCTGTTTTTT. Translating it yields CASSPGQGAAGELFF.

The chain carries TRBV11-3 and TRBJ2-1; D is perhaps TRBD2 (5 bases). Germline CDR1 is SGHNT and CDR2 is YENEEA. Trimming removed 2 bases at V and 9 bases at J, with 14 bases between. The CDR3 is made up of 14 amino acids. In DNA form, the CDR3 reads TGTGCCAGCAGCTTATCAAGGGCGCGGGCTGAGCAGTTCTTC. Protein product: CASSLSRARAEQFF.

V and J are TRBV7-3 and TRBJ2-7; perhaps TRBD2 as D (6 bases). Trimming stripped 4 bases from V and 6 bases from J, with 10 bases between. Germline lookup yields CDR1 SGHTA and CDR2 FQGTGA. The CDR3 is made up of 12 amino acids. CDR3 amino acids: CASSSGGTEQYF. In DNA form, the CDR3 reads TGTGCCAGCAGCTCCGGCGGGACCGAGCAGTACTTC.

As DNA, the CDR3 is TGTGCCATCAGTGTATCGTTCGTAGGGGGGGGCTATGGCTACACCTTC. Translating gives CAISVSFVGGGYGYTF. The V and J genes are TRBV10-3 and TRBJ1-2; D perhaps matches TRBD1 (6 bases). The CDR3 runs to 16 residues. The V end lost 4 bases, the J end lost 4 bases, and 19 bases lay between the germline ends. The germline CDR1 and CDR2 sequences are ENHRY and SYGVKD.

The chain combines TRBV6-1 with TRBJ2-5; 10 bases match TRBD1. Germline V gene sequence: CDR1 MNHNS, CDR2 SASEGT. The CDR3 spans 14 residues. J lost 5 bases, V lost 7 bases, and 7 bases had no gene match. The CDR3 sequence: CASILTGGLETQYF. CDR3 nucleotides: TGTGCCAGCATCTTGACAGGGGGCTTGGAGACCCAGTACTTC.

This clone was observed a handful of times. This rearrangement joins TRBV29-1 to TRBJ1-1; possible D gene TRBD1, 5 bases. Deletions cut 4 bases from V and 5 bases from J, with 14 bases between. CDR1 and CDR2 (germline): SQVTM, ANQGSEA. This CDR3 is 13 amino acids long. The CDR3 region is CSVARGVGTEAFF. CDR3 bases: TGCAGCGTTGCCCGGGGGGTCGGGACTGAAGCTTTCTTT.

CDR3 in amino acids: CASSPFGGGRPSGANVLTF. The CDR3 DNA follows: TGTGCCAGCAGCCCCTTTGGGGGAGGGCGGCCCTCTGGGGCCAACGTCCTGACTTTC. The J gene is TRBJ2-6, the V gene TRBV7-9, with 7 bases that match TRBD2. Losses at the gene ends were 5 bases for V and 0 bases for J; bases not matched to a gene: 13. Germline CDR1 and CDR2: SEHNR and FQNEAQ (reference sequence). This CDR3 comprises 19 residues.

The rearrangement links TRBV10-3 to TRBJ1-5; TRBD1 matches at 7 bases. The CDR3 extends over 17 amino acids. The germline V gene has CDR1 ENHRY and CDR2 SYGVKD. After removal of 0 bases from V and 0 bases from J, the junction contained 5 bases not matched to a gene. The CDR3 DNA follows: TGTGCCATCAGTGAGTCAGGCAGGGGGAATAGCAATCAGCCCCAGCATTTT. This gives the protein CAISESGRGNSNQPQHF.

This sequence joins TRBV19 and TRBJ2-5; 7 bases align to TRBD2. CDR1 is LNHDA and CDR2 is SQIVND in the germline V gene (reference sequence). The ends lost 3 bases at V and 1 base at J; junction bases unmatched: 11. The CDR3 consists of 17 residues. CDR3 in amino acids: CASSMRQGGRSQETQYF. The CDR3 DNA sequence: TGTGCCAGTAGTATGCGGCAGGGCGGGAGATCCCAAGAGACCCAGTACTTC.

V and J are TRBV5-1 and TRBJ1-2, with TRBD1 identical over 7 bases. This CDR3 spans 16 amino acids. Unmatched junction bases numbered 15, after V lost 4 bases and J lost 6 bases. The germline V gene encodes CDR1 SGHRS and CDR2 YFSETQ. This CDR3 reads CASSKHTPTGVNGYTF. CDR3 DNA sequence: TGCGCCAGCAGCAAGCACACCCCCACAGGGGTCAATGGCTACACCTTC.

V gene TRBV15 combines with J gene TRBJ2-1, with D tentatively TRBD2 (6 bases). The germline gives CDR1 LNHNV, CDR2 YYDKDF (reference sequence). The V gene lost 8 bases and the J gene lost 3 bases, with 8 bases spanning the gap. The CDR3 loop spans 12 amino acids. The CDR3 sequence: CATGRDYNEQFF. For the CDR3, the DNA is TGTGCCACCGGGCGGGACTACAATGAGCAGTTCTTC.

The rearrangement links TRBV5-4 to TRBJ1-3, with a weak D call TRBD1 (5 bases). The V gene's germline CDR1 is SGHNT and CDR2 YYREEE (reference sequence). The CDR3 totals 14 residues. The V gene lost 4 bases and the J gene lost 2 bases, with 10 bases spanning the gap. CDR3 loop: CASSPRGAGNTIYF. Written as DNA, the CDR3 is TGTGCCAGCAGCCCCCGGGGGGCTGGAAACACCATATATTTT.

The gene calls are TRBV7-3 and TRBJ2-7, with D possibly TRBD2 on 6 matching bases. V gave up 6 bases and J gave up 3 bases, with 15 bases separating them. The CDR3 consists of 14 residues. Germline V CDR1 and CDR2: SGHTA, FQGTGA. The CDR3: CASRNGSRVYEQYF. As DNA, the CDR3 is TGTGCCAGCAGGAACGGGAGCCGGGTCTACGAGCAGTACTTC.

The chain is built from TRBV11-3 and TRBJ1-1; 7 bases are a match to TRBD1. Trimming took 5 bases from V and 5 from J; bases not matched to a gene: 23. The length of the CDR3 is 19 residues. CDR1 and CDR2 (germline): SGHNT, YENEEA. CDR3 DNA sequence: TGTGCCAGCAGCCCGCCGGGACAGAGGGGGATGTTAGGTGGGACTGAAGCTTTCTTT. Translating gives CASSPPGQRGMLGGTEAFF.

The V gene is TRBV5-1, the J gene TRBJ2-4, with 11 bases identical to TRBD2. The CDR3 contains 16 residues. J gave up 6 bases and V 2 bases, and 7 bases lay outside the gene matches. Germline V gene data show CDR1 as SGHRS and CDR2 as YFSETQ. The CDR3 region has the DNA TGCGCCAGCAGCTTTCAACTAGCGGGAGTGGGAAACATTCAGTACTTC. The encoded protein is CASSFQLAGVGNIQYF. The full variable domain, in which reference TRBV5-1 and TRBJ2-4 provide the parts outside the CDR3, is KAGVTQTPRYLIKTRGQQVTLSCSPISGHRSVSWYQQTPGQGLQFLFEYFSETQRNKGNFPGRFSGRQFSNSRSEMNVSTLELGDSALYLCASSFQLAGVGNIQYFGAGTRLSVL.

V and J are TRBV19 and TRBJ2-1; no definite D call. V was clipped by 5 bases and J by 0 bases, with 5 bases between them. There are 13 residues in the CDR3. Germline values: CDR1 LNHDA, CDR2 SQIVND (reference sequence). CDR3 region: CASSRSSYNEQFF. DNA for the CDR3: TGTGCCAGTAGTCGGAGCTCCTACAATGAGCAGTTCTTC.

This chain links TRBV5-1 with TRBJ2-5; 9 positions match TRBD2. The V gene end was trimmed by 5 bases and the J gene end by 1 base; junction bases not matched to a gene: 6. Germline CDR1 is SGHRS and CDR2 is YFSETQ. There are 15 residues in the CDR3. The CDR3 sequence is CASRGTSSPQETQYF. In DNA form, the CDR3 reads TGCGCCAGCAGGGGGACTAGCAGCCCCCAAGAGACCCAGTACTTC.

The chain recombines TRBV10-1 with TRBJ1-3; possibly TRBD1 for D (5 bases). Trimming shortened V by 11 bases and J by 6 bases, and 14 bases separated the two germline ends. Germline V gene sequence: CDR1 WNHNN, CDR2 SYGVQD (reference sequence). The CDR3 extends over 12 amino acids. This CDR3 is CAGGGGSNTIYF. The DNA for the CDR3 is TGCGCCGGGGGGGGTGGGTCAAACACCATATATTTT.

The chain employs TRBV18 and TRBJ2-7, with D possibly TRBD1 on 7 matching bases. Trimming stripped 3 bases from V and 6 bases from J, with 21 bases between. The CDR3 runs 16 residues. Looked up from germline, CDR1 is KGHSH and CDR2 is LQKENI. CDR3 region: CASSPPRRGTAGEQYF. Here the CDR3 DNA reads TGTGCCAGCTCACCGCCCAGGAGGGGGACAGCGGGCGAGCAGTACTTC.

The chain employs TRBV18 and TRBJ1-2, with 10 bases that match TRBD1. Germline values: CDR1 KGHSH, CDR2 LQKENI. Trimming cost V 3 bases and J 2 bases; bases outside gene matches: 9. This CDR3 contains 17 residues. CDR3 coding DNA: TGTGCCAGCTCACCCCGGGACAGGGGACCAGCAAACTATGGCTACACCTTC. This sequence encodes CASSPRDRGPANYGYTF.

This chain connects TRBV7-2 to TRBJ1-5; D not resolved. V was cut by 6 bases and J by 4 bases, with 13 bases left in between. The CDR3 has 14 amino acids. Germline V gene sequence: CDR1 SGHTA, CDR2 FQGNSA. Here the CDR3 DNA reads TGTGCCAGCAGTCAAGGGAGTTTAAATCAGCCCCAGCATTTT. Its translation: CASSQGSLNQPQHF.

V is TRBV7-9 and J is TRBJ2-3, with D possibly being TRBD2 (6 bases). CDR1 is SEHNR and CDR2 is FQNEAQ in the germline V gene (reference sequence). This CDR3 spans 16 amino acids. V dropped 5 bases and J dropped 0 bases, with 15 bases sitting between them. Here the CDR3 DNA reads TGTGCCAGCAGCCCAACTGCGGGGCCTAGCACAGATACGCAGTATTTT. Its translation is CASSPTAGPSTDTQYF.

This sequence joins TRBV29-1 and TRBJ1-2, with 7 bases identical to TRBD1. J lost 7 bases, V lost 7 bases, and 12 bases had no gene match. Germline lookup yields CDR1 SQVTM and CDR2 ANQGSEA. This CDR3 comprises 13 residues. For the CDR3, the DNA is TGCAGCGCCCCCGACAGGGTAGGCCCTGGCTACACCTTC. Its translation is CSAPDRVGPGYTF.

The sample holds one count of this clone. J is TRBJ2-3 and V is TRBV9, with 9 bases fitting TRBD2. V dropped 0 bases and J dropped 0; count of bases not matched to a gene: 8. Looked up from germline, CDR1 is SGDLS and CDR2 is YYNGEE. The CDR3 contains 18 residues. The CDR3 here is CASSVEVAGVPSTDTQYF. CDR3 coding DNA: TGTGCCAGCAGCGTAGAGGTAGCGGGAGTCCCGAGCACAGATACGCAGTATTTT.